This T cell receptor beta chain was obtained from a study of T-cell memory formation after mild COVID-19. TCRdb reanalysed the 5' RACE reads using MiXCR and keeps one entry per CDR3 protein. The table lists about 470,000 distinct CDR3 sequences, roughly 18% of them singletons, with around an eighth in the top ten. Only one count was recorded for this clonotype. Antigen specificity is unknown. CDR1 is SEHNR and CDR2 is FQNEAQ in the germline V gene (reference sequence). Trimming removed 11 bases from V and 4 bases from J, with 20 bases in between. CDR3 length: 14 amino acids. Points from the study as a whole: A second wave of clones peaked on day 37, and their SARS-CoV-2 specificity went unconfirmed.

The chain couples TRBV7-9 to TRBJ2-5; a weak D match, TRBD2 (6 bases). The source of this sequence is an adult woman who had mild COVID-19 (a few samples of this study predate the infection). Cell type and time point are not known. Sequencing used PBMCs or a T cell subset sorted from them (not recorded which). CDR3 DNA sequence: TGTGCCGCCGAGGCTAGCGTTACCCCAGAGACCCAGTACTTC. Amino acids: CAAEASVTPETQYF. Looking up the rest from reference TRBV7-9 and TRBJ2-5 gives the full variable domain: DTGVSQNPRHKITKRGQNVTFRCDPISEHNRLYWYRQTLGQGPEFLTYFQNEAQLEKSRLLSDRFSAERPKGSFSTLEIQRTEQGDSAMYLCAAEASVTPETQYFGPGTRLLVL.